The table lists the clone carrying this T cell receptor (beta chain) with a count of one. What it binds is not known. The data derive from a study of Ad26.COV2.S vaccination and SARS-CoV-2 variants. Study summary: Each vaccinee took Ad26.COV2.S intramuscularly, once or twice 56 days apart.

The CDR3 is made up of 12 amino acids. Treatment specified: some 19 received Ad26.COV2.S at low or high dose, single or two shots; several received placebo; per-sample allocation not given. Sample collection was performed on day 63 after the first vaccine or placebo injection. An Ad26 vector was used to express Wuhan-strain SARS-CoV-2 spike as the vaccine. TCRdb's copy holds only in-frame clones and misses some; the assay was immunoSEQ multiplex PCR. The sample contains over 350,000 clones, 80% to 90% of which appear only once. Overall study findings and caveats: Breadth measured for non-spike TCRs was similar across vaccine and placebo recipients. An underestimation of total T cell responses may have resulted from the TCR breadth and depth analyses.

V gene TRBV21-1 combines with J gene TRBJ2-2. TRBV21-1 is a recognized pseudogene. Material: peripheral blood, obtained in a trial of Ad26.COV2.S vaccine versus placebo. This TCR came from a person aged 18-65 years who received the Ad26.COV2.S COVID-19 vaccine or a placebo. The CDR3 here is CASSKGRWELFF. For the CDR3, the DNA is TGTGCCAGCAGCAAAGGTCGCTGGGAGCTGTTTTTT.